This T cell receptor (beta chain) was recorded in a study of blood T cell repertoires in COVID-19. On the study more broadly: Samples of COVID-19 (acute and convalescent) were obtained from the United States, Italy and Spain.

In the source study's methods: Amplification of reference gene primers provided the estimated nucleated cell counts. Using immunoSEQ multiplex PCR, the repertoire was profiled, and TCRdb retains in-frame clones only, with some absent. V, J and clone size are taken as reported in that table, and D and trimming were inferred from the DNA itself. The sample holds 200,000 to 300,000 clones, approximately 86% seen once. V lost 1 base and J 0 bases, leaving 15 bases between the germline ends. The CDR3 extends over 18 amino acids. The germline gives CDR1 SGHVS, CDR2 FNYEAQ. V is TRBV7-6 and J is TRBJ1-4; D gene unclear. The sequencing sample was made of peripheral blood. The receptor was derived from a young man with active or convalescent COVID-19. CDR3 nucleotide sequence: TGTGCCAGCAGCTTAGGCACAGCCGGCGGGCCAACTAATGAAAAACTGTTTTTT. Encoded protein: CASSLGTAGGPTNEKLFF.